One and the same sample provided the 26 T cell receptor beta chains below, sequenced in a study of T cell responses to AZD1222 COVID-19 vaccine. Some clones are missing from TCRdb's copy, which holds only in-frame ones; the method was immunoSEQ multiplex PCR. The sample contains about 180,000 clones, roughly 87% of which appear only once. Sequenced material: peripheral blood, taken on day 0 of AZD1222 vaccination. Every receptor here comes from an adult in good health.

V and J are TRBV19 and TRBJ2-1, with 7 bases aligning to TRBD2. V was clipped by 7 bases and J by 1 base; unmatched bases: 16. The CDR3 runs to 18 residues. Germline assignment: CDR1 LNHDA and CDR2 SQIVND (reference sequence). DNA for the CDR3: TGTGCCAGTACCCATAAGTTTAGGGGCGGGAGATCCTACAATGAGCAGTTCTTC. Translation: CASTHKFRGGRSYNEQFF.

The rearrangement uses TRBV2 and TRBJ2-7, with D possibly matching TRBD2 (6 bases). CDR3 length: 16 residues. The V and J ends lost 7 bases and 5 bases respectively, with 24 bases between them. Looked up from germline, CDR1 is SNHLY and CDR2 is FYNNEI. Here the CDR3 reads CASMGVFRASVDEQYF. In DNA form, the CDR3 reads TGTGCCAGCATGGGGGTGTTCAGGGCTAGCGTCGACGAGCAGTACTTC.

CDR3 in amino acids: CASSPEPGYSGNTIYF. The CDR3 DNA reads as TGTGCCAGCTCACCAGAGCCGGGGTACTCTGGAAACACCATATATTTT. V is TRBV18 and J is TRBJ1-3; D gene ambiguous. Germline values: CDR1 KGHSH, CDR2 LQKENI. V lost 2 bases and J lost 0, with 11 bases in between. This CDR3 spans 16 amino acids.

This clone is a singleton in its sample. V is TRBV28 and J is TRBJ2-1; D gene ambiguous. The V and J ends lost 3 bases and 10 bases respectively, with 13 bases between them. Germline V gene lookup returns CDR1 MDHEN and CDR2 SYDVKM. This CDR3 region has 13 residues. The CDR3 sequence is CASSLFPVIEQFF. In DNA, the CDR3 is TGTGCCAGCAGTTTGTTCCCTGTGATCGAGCAGTTCTTC.

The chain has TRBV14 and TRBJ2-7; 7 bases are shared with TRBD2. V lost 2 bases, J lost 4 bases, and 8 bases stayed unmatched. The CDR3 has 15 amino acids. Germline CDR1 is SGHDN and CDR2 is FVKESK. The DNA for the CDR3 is TGTGCCAGCAGCCAACAACAGGAGGGAGGGTACGAGCAGTACTTC. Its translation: CASSQQQEGGYEQYF.

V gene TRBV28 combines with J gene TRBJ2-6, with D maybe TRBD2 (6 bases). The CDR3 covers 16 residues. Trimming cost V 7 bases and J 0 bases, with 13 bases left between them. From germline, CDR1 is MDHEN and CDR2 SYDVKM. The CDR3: CASTDGGSSGANVLTF. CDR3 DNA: TGTGCCAGCACTGACGGGGGAAGCTCTGGGGCCAACGTCCTGACTTTC. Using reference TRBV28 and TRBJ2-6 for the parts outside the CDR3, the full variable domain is DVKVTQSSRYLVKRTGEKVFLECVQDMDHENMFWYRQDPGLGLRLIYFSYDVKMKEKGDIPEGYSVSREKKERFSLILESASTNQTSMYLCASTDGGSSGANVLTFGAGSRLTVL.

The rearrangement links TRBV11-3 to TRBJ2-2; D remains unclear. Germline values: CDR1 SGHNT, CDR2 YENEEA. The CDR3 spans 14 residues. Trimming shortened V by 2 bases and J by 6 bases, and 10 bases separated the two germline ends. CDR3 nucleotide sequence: TGTGCCAGCAGCTTACACCGGTTAGCCGGGGAGCTGTTTTTT. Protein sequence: CASSLHRLAGELFF.

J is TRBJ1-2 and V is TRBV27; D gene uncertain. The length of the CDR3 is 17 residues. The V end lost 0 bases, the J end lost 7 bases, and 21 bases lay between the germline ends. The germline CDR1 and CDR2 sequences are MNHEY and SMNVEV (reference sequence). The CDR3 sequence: CASSLSVRELVTLGYTF. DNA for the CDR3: TGTGCCAGCAGTTTATCAGTCCGCGAACTGGTAACGCTTGGCTACACCTTC.

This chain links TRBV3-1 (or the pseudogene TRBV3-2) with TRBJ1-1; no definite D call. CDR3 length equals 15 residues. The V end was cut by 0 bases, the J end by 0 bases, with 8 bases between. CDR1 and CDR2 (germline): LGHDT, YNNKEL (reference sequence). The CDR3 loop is CASSQDTPMNTEAFF. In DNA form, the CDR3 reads TGTGCCAGCAGCCAAGATACACCCATGAACACTGAAGCTTTCTTT.

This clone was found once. CDR3: CASSSTVQNTQYF. The CDR3 bases are TGTGCCAGCAGCTCGACAGTACAGAATACGCAGTATTTT. V and J are TRBV7-3 and TRBJ2-3, with D maybe TRBD1 (5 bases). Looked up from germline, CDR1 is SGHTA and CDR2 is FQGTGA. V lost 4 bases and J lost 7, with 12 bases in between. The CDR3 spans 13 residues.

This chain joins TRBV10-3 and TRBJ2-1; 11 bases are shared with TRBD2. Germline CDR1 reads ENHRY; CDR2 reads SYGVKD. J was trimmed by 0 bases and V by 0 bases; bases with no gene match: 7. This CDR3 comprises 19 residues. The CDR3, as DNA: TGTGCCATCAGTGAGTCACCACTAGCGGGAGCAGCCTCCTACAATGAGCAGTTCTTC. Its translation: CAISESPLAGAASYNEQFF.

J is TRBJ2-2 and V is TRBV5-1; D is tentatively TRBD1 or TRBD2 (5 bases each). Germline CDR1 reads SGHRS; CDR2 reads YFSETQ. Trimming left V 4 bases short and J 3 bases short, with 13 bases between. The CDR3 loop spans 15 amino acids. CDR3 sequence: CASSLVRGDTGELFF. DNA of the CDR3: TGCGCCAGCAGCCTCGTTAGGGGAGACACCGGGGAGCTGTTTTTT.

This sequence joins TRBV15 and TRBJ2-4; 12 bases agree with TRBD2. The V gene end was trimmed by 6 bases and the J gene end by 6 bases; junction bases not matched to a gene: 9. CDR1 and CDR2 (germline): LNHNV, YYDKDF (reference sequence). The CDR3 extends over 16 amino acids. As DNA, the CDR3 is TGTGCCACCAGGAGCCGACTAGCGGGAGTAGGAAACATTCAGTACTTC. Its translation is CATRSRLAGVGNIQYF.

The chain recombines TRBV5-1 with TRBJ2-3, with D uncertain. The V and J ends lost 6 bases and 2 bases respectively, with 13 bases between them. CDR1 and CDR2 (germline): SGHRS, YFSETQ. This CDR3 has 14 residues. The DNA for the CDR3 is TGCGCCAGCAAGTTCCTCGTAGCCACAGATACGCAGTATTTT. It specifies CASKFLVATDTQYF.

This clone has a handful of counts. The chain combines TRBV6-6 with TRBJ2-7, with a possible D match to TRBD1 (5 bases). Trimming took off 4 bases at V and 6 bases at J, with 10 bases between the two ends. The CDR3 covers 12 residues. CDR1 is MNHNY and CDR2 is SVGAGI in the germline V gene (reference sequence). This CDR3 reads CASSLGQGEQYF. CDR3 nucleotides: TGTGCCAGCAGTTTAGGGCAGGGCGAGCAGTACTTC.

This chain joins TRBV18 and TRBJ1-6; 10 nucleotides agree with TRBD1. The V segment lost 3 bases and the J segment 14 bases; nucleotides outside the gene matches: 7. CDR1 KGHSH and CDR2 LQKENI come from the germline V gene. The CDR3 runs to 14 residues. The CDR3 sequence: CASSPGTGVVALHF. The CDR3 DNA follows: TGTGCCAGCTCACCCGGGACAGGGGTTGTAGCCCTCCACTTT.

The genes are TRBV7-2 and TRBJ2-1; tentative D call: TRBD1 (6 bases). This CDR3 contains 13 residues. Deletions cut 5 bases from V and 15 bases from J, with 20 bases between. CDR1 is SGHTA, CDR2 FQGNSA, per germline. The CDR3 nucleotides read TGTGCCAGCAGCCTAGGGCCGGGACAAAGACGGTTCTTC. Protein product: CASSLGPGQRRFF. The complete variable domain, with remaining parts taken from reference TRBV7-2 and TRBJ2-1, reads GAGVSQSPSNKVTEKGKDVELRCDPISGHTALYWYRQSLGQGLEFLIYFQGNSAPDKSGLPSDRFSAERTGGSVSTLTIQRTQQEDSAVYLCASSLGPGQRRFFGPGTRLTVL.

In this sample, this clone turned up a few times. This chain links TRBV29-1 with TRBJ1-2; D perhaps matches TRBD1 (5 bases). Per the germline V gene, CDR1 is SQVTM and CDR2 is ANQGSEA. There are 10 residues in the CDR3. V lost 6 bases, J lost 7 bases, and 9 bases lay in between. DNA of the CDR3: TGCAGCGTGGCCGACAGTGGCTACACCTTC. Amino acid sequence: CSVADSGYTF.

This chain's CDR3 is CASSVSEGTGELFF. CDR3 nucleotide sequence: TGTGCCAGCAGCGTCTCGGAGGGGACCGGGGAGCTGTTTTTT. The chain employs TRBV6-5 and TRBJ2-2, with a possible D match to TRBD2 (6 bases). Germline CDR1 is MNHEY and CDR2 is SVGAGI. The CDR3 length is 14 residues. Trimming stripped 6 bases from V and 5 bases from J, with 13 bases between.

The CDR3, as DNA: TGTGCCAGCAGCCAAGCAGGGTCGGCCTATGGCTACACCTTC. Translating gives CASSQAGSAYGYTF. The chain joins TRBV3-1 (or the pseudogene TRBV3-2) to TRBJ1-2, with D perhaps matching TRBD1 (5 bases). V shed 1 base and J shed 4 bases, with 10 bases lying between them. The CDR3 extends over 14 amino acids. The V gene's germline CDR1 is LGHDT and CDR2 YNNKEL (reference sequence).

CDR3 sequence: CASSQDLSRGGYTF. The CDR3 region has the DNA TGTGCCAGCAGCCAAGATCTCTCTCGGGGGGGCTACACCTTC. This chain links TRBV3-1 (or the pseudogene TRBV3-2) with TRBJ1-2; weak D call: TRBD1 (5 bases). This CDR3 comprises 14 residues. Germline CDR1 reads LGHDT; CDR2 reads YNNKEL (reference sequence). V lost 0 bases, J lost 8 bases, and 13 bases lay in between.

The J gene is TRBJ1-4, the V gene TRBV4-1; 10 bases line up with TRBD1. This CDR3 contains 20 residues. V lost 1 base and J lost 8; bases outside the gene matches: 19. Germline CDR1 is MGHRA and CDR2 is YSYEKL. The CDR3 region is CASSQVTPGQGTRRREKLFF. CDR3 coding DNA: TGCGCCAGCAGCCAAGTAACGCCGGGACAGGGGACAAGACGAAGAGAAAAACTGTTTTTT.

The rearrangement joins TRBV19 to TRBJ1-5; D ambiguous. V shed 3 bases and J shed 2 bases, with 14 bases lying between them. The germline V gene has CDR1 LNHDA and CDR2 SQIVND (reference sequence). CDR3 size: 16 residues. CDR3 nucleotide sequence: TGTGCCAGTAGTATTAAGGCCCAAGGTGGCAATCAGCCCCAGCATTTT. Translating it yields CASSIKAQGGNQPQHF.

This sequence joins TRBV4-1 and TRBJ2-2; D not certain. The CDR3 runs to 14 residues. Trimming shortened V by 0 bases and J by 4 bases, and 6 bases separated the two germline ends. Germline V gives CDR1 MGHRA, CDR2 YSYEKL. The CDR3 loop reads CASSQEGSTGELFF. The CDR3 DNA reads TGCGCCAGCAGCCAAGAGGGAAGCACCGGGGAGCTGTTTTTT.

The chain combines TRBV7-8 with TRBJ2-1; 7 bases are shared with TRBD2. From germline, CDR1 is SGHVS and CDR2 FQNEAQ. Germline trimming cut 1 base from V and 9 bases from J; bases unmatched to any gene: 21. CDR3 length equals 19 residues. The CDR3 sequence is CASSLVVMGTKNVYREQFF. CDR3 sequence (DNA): TGTGCCAGCAGCTTAGTAGTTATGGGGACTAAGAACGTGTACCGTGAGCAGTTCTTC.

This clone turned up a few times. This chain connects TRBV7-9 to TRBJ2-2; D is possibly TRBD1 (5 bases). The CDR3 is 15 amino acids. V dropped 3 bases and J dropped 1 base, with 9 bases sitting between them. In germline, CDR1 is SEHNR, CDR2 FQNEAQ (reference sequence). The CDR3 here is CASSFSGRNTGELFF. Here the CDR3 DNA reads TGTGCCAGCAGCTTTTCAGGGCGGAACACCGGGGAGCTGTTTTTT.